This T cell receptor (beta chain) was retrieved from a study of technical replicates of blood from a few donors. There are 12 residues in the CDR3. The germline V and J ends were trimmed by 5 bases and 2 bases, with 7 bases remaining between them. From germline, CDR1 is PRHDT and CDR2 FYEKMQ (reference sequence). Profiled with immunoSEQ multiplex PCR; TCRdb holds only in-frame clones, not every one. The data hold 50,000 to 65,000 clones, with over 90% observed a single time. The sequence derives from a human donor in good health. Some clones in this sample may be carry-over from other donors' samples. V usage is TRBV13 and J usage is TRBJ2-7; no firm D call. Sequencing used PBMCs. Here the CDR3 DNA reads TGTGCCAGCAGCCGGTTAACCTACGAGCAGTACTTC. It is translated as CASSRLTYEQYF.